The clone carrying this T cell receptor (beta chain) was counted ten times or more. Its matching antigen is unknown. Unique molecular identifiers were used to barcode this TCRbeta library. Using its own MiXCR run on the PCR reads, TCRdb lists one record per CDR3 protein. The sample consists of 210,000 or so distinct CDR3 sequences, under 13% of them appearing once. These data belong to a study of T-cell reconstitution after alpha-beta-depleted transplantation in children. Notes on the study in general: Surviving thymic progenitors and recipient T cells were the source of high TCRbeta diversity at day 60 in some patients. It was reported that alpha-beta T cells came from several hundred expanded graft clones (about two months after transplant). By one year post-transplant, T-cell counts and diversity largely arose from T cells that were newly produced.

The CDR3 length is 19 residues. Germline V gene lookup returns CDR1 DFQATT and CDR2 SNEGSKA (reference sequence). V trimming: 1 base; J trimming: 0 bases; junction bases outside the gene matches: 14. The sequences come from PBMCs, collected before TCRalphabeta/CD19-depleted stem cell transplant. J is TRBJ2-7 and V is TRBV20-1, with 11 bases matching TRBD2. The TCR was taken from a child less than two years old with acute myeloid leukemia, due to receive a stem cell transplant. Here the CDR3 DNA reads TGCAGTGCTAGAGGACCTATCCTTTGGACTAGCGGGCACTCCTACGAGCAGTACTTC. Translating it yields CSARGPILWTSGHSYEQYF.